Below are 30 T cell receptor beta chains sequenced from a single sample in a study of CD8+ T cells in alopecia areata. RNA was extracted and reverse transcribed into cDNA as the sequencing template. Assay used: immunoSEQ multiplex PCR; TCRdb lists only in-frame clones, some missing. This table holds about 150,000 clones, over 70% found once. The specimen comprised CD8+ T cells sorted from blood, sampled at week 0. These receptors were obtained from a human donor with alopecia areata.

V gene TRBV30 combines with J gene TRBJ2-3; D uncertain. The germline V gene encodes CDR1 GTSNPN and CDR2 SVGIG (reference sequence). The CDR3 runs 10 residues. Between the trimmed V and J ends, which lost 2 bases and 5 bases, there was a span of 2 bases. The CDR3 sequence: CAWSLDTQYF. The CDR3 DNA reads TGTGCCTGGAGTTTAGATACGCAGTATTTT.

CDR3 protein: CASSPGTSGYYEQYF. CDR3 nucleotides: TGTGCCAGCAGCCCCGGGACTAGCGGATACTACGAGCAGTACTTC. The J gene is TRBJ2-7, the V gene TRBV6-5; 11 bases are a match to TRBD2. Germline assignment: CDR1 MNHEY and CDR2 SVGAGI. This CDR3 spans 15 amino acids. V shed 6 bases, J shed 3 bases, and the junction held 7 bases outside the gene matches.

CDR3 nucleotide sequence: TGTGCCAGCTCGAAAACCCCTATAAAAACGAACTACGAGCAGTACTTC. It translates to CASSKTPIKTNYEQYF. The V gene is TRBV27, the J gene TRBJ2-7; D gene ambiguous. Germline CDR1 and CDR2: MNHEY and SMNVEV (reference sequence). This CDR3 has 16 residues. The ends were cut back, 8 bases at V and 3 bases at J, with 23 bases in the middle.

The chain recombines TRBV14 with TRBJ2-5; TRBD2 matches 10 bases. The CDR3 contains 17 residues. Germline V CDR1 and CDR2: SGHDN, FVKESK. V gave up 0 bases and J gave up 1 base; unmatched junction bases: 5. CDR3: CASSQDRASGSQETQYF. Here the CDR3 DNA reads TGTGCCAGCAGCCAAGATAGGGCTAGCGGGAGCCAAGAGACCCAGTACTTC.

The chain uses TRBV5-4 and TRBJ1-1; a weak D match, TRBD1 (6 bases). The CDR3 covers 12 residues. Trimming shortened V by 3 bases and J by 7 bases, and 10 bases separated the two germline ends. In germline, CDR1 is SGHNT, CDR2 YYREEE (reference sequence). The CDR3 is CASSSDSYEAFF. The DNA for the CDR3 is TGTGCCAGCAGCTCGGACAGTTATGAAGCTTTCTTT.

V usage is TRBV7-8 and J usage is TRBJ2-7; no firm D call. Trimming cost V 1 base and J 6 bases, with 7 bases left between them. This CDR3 has 12 residues. Germline values: CDR1 SGHVS, CDR2 FQNEAQ. CDR3 loop: CASSLVIGEQYF. The DNA for the CDR3 is TGTGCCAGCAGCTTAGTAATAGGCGAGCAGTACTTC.

This chain links TRBV29-1 with TRBJ2-3; a possible D gene is TRBD1 (6 bases). CDR3 length: 13 amino acids. Trimming shortened V by 3 bases and J by 3 bases, and 10 bases separated the two germline ends. Per germline, CDR1 SQVTM and CDR2 ANQGSEA. The CDR3 DNA sequence: TGCAGCGTTGATGGAAGGGGGACAGATACGCAGTATTTT. Residues: CSVDGRGTDTQYF.

The genes are TRBV19 and TRBJ2-2; 7 bases fit TRBD1. Germline lookup yields CDR1 LNHDA and CDR2 SQIVND (reference sequence). The ends lost 4 bases at V and 0 bases at J; junction bases unmatched: 2. This CDR3 is 15 amino acids long. CDR3 DNA: TGTGCCAGTAGTAGGGACAGCGCGAACACCGGGGAGCTGTTTTTT. Amino acid sequence: CASSRDSANTGELFF.

The genes are TRBV29-1 and TRBJ2-1; D may be TRBD1 (5 bases). The germline CDR1 and CDR2 sequences are SQVTM and ANQGSEA. This CDR3 region has 20 residues. V lost 1 base and J 6 bases, leaving 31 bases between the germline ends. The CDR3 region has the DNA TGCAGCGTTGAAGGTGGCGGAACAGTAGAGGCCATCTTACAGGTCAATGAGCAGTTCTTC. Translating it yields CSVEGGGTVEAILQVNEQFF.

The chain employs TRBV7-9 and TRBJ2-7, with TRBD2 identical over 12 bases. Germline loops: CDR1 SEHNR, CDR2 FQNEAQ (reference sequence). Trimming cost V 4 bases and J 3 bases; bases outside gene matches: 10. The CDR3 sequence is 17 residues long. The CDR3 DNA reads TGTGCCAGCAGCTCAACCCTAGCGGGAGGGCCTAACTACGAGCAGTACTTC. Translated: CASSSTLAGGPNYEQYF.

V is TRBV29-1 and J is TRBJ2-1; D assignment may be TRBD1 or TRBD2 (6 bases each). The CDR3 extends over 13 amino acids. Germline CDR1 reads SQVTM; CDR2 reads ANQGSEA. Between the trimmed V and J ends, which lost 7 bases and 7 bases, there was a span of 17 bases. The CDR3 sequence is CSGRRRGRNEQFF. CDR3 nucleotides: TGCAGCGGGAGACGGAGGGGGAGGAATGAGCAGTTCTTC.

Of note for this clone: The same CDR3 also results from other DNA sequences found in this sample. The chain couples TRBV6-5 to TRBJ2-3; a weak D match, TRBD2 (5 bases). The CDR3 is 15 residues long. Germline CDR1 is MNHEY and CDR2 is SVGAGI. With 0 bases removed from V and 1 base from J, the gap between germline ends came to 8 bases. The CDR3 region has the DNA TGTGCCAGCAGTTACTCCGCCGGGGGCACAGATACGCAGTATTTT. This sequence encodes CASSYSAGGTDTQYF.

The chain carries TRBV6-5 and TRBJ2-1; TRBD2 matches 12 bases. The CDR3 consists of 15 residues. V lost 5 bases, J lost 9 bases, and 8 bases stayed unmatched. From germline, CDR1 is MNHEY and CDR2 SVGAGI. CDR3 sequence (DNA): TGTGCCAGCAGTCACCAAGGACTAGCGGGAACTGAGCAGTTCTTC. This sequence encodes CASSHQGLAGTEQFF.

The J gene is TRBJ2-5, the V gene TRBV7-9; D possibly corresponds to TRBD1 (7 bases). The germline V and J ends were trimmed by 7 bases and 5 bases, with 20 bases remaining between them. The CDR3 spans 15 residues. The germline gives CDR1 SEHNR, CDR2 FQNEAQ (reference sequence). CDR3 nucleotides: TGTGCCAGCATCGGGGGCGAGGGGGCTTGGGAGACCCAGTACTTC. Its translation: CASIGGEGAWETQYF. Combining the CDR3 with reference TRBV7-9 and TRBJ2-5 gives the whole variable domain DTGVSQNPRHKITKRGQNVTFRCDPISEHNRLYWYRQTLGQGPEFLTYFQNEAQLEKSRLLSDRFSAERPKGSFSTLEIQRTEQGDSAMYLCASIGGEGAWETQYFGPGTRLLVL.

V and J are TRBV5-6 and TRBJ2-1; 11 bases are shared with TRBD2. Trimming removed 4 bases from V and 2 bases from J; junction bases left unmatched: 5. The CDR3 contains 16 residues. CDR1 SGHDT and CDR2 YYEEEE come from the germline V gene. The DNA of the CDR3 is TGTGCCAGCAGCAAACTAGCGGGAGATGCCTACAATGAGCAGTTCTTC. The encoded protein is CASSKLAGDAYNEQFF.

This rearrangement joins TRBV29-1 to TRBJ2-2; no reliable D call. The CDR3 is 13 residues long. Germline V gene lookup returns CDR1 SQVTM and CDR2 ANQGSEA. The V end was cut by 3 bases, the J end by 2 bases, with 7 bases between. The CDR3 is CSVEQLNTGELFF. CDR3 bases: TGCAGCGTTGAGCAGCTCAACACCGGGGAGCTGTTTTTT.

The chain links TRBV29-1 to TRBJ1-2, with D hard to call. Deletions cut 3 bases from V and 3 bases from J, with 14 bases between. CDR3 length equals 14 residues. Germline V gene data show CDR1 as SQVTM and CDR2 as ANQGSEA. CDR3 bases: TGCAGCGTTGAGGTCGGTGGACCGCACTATGGCTACACCTTC. Its translation is CSVEVGGPHYGYTF. The full variable domain, rest sourced from reference TRBV29-1 and TRBJ1-2, is SAVISQKPSRDICQRGTSLTIQCQVDSQVTMMFWYRQQPGQSLTLIATANQGSEATYESGFVIDKFPISRPNLTFSTLTVSNMSPEDSSIYLCSVEVGGPHYGYTFGSGTRLTVV.

The chain joins TRBV27 to TRBJ2-6; D gene uncertain. Trimming removed 1 base from V and 0 bases from J, with 4 bases in between. The length of the CDR3 is 15 residues. From germline, CDR1 is MNHEY and CDR2 SMNVEV (reference sequence). The CDR3 DNA reads as TGTGCCAGCAGTTTATATGACTCTGGGGCCAACGTCCTGACTTTC. As protein: CASSLYDSGANVLTF.

The chain is built from TRBV4-1 and TRBJ2-7; D gene uncertain. Germline loops: CDR1 MGHRA, CDR2 YSYEKL. The CDR3 spans 16 residues. V was pared by 0 bases and J by 5 bases, with 17 bases between. Here the CDR3 reads CASSQEVRISGNEQYF. The CDR3 nucleotides are TGCGCCAGCAGCCAAGAGGTTAGGATCTCTGGCAACGAGCAGTACTTC.

This clone occurred a few times. The chain joins TRBV7-9 to TRBJ2-1; 15 bases agree with TRBD2. Germline lookup yields CDR1 SEHNR and CDR2 FQNEAQ (reference sequence). The length of the CDR3 is 17 residues. V shed 6 bases, J shed 4 bases, and the junction held 7 bases outside the gene matches. CDR3 loop: CASRGGTSGRSYNEQFF. The CDR3, as DNA: TGTGCCAGCAGGGGCGGGACTAGCGGGAGGAGTTACAATGAGCAGTTCTTC.

The J gene is TRBJ2-5, the V gene TRBV7-9; D not resolved. Near its end, the DNA agrees better with TRBJ2-7, so the J call may be wrong. Germline lookup yields CDR1 SEHNR and CDR2 FQNEAQ (reference sequence). CDR3 length: 11 amino acids. CDR3 sequence: CASSLYYEQYF. In DNA, the CDR3 is TGTGCCAGCAGCCTCTATTACGAGCAGTACTTC.

The chain combines TRBV7-9 with TRBJ2-1; no clear D gene. V lost 2 bases and J lost 4, with 15 bases in between. Germline lookup yields CDR1 SEHNR and CDR2 FQNEAQ (reference sequence). The CDR3 is made up of 16 amino acids. CDR3: CASSLRSRARYNEQFF. The CDR3, as DNA: TGTGCCAGCAGCTTAAGGTCGAGAGCCCGATACAATGAGCAGTTCTTC.

The V call is TRBV5-1, the J call TRBJ2-7, with a tentative D call TRBD2 (5 bases). Germline-derived CDR1 and CDR2 are SGHRS and YFSETQ. This CDR3 is 14 amino acids long. The V end lost 1 base, the J end lost 2 bases, and 10 bases lay between the germline ends. The CDR3 bases are TGCGCCAGCAGCTTGTACGGGGAAACCTACGAGCAGTACTTC. Protein sequence: CASSLYGETYEQYF.

This clone showed up just once. The chain combines TRBV4-1 with TRBJ2-1; D unclear. The CDR3 is 16 amino acids. In germline, CDR1 is MGHRA, CDR2 YSYEKL. Between the trimmed V and J ends, which lost 1 base and 0 bases, there was a span of 10 bases. The CDR3 loop is CASSQAGGSSYNEQFF. The CDR3 DNA reads as TGCGCCAGCAGCCAAGCAGGCGGAAGCTCCTACAATGAGCAGTTCTTC.

V gene TRBV11-1 combines with J gene TRBJ2-1, with a weak D call TRBD2 (6 bases). The CDR3 is 11 amino acids. The V end lost 5 bases, the J end lost 12 bases, and 11 bases lay between the germline ends. Per germline, CDR1 SGHAT and CDR2 FQDESV (reference sequence). The chain's CDR3 is CASSAPGGQFF. The CDR3 bases are TGTGCCAGCAGCGCCCCCGGGGGGCAGTTCTTC.

The chain uses TRBV6-5 and TRBJ2-2; no clear D gene. Trimming cost V 6 bases and J 8 bases, with 13 bases left between them. This CDR3 has 13 amino acids. Germline CDR1 is MNHEY and CDR2 is SVGAGI. In DNA form, the CDR3 reads TGTGCCAGCAGCCACGTGATGGCGGGGGAGCTGTTTTTT. Translated: CASSHVMAGELFF.

CDR3 sequence (DNA): TGTGCTAGTGGGTCAGGACAGGGGATAGATACGCAGTATTTT. This sequence encodes CASGSGQGIDTQYF. V gene TRBV12-5 combines with J gene TRBJ2-3, with 9 bases that match TRBD1. V shed 6 bases, J shed 5 bases, and the junction held 6 bases outside the gene matches. CDR3 length equals 14 residues. In germline, CDR1 is LGHNT, CDR2 FRNRAP.

The rearrangement uses TRBV29-1 and TRBJ2-3; either TRBD1 or TRBD2 may supply D (6 bases each). V dropped 5 bases and J dropped 2 bases, with 14 bases sitting between them. The CDR3 length is 14 residues. From germline, CDR1 is SQVTM and CDR2 ANQGSEA. The CDR3 DNA reads TGCAGCGTTCGGACCGGGGGCAACACAGATACGCAGTATTTT. Translated, it gives CSVRTGGNTDTQYF.

The chain joins TRBV27 to TRBJ2-7; D is possibly TRBD1 (6 bases). Germline CDR1 and CDR2: MNHEY and SMNVEV (reference sequence). The CDR3 length is 16 residues. The V end was cut by 3 bases, the J end by 2 bases, with 17 bases between. CDR3 sequence: CASSFISGDFPYEQYF. The CDR3 bases are TGTGCCAGCAGTTTCATTTCAGGGGATTTCCCCTACGAGCAGTACTTC.

This rearrangement joins TRBV9 to TRBJ2-2; 9 positions agree with TRBD2. Trimming at V came to 3 bases and at J to 2 bases, leaving 8 bases not matched to a gene. Germline-derived CDR1 and CDR2 are SGDLS and YYNGEE. This CDR3 is built from 17 residues. The CDR3 nucleotides are TGTGCCAGCAGCGCGATGGGAGCGGGAGGTAACACCGGGGAGCTGTTTTTT. This gives the protein CASSAMGAGGNTGELFF.